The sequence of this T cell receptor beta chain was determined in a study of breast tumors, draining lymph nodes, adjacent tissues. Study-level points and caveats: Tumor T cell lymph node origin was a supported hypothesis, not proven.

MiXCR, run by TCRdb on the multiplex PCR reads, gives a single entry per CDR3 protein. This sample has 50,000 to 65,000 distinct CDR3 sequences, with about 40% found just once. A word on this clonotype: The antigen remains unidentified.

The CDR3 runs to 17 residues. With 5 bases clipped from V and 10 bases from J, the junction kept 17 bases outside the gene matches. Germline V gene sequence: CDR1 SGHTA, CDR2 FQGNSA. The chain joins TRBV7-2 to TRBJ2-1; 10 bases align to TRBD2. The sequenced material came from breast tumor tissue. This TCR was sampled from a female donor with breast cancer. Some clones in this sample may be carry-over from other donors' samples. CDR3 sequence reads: CASSPPILAGRGDEQFF. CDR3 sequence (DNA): TGTGCCAGCAGCCCACCCATACTAGCGGGGAGGGGGGACGAGCAGTTCTTC. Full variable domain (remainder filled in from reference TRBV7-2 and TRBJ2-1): GAGVSQSPSNKVTEKGKDVELRCDPISGHTALYWYRQSLGQGLEFLIYFQGNSAPDKSGLPSDRFSAERTGGSVSTLTIQRTQQEDSAVYLCASSPPILAGRGDEQFFGPGTRLTVL.